This TCR beta chain derives from a study of T cell changes during pregnancy in multiple sclerosis. CDR1 is MNHEY, CDR2 SVGAGI, per germline. This CDR3 contains 11 residues. V was shortened by 5 bases and J by 4 bases, with 4 bases between the two germline ends. The data were produced by immunoSEQ multiplex PCR, yet TCRdb's version contains in-frame clones alone and is incomplete. There are tens of thousands of clones in the sample; around 93% occur only once, and around 1.8% lies in the top ten. The receptor was derived from a female donor in good health, enrolled as a control in a pregnancy study. The material sequenced was peripheral blood, taken in the first trimester of pregnancy. The V and J genes are TRBV6-5 and TRBJ2-3; D uncertain. The CDR3 sequence is CASSLADTQYF. CDR3 nucleotide sequence: TGTGCCAGCAGTCTAGCAGATACGCAGTATTTT.